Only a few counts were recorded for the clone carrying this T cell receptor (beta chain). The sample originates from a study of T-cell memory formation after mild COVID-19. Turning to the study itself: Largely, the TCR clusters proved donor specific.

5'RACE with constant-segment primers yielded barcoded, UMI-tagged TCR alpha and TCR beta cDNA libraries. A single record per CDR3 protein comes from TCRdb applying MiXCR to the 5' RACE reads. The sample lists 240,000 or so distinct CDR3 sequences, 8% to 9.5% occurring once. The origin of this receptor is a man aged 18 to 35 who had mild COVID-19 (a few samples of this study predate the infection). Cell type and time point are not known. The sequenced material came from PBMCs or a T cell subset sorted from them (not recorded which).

This CDR3 is CASSVASNTGELFF. CDR3 nucleotides: TGTGCCAGCAGTGTAGCTTCGAACACCGGGGAGCTGTTTTTT. The V gene is TRBV6-5, the J gene TRBJ2-2, with D hard to call. The CDR3 spans 14 residues. Germline V gene data show CDR1 as MNHEY and CDR2 as SVGAGI. V lost 5 bases and J lost 0, with 7 bases in between.